This T cell receptor (beta chain) comes out of a study of post-analysis software for immune sequencing data. Study-level results: Included in a set of 5 or 6 TRBV segments more frequent in patients than controls were TRBV5-6, TRBV5-1 and TRBV20-1.

The CDR3 consists of 13 residues. The V gene lost 4 bases and the J gene lost 1 base, with 8 bases spanning the gap. Germline CDR1 and CDR2: SGHRS and YFSETQ. This clonotype was seen a handful of times. No antigen is known for it. Libraries were made from TCR beta cDNA, and they carried unique molecular identifiers. There were roughly 1 to 11 million T cells, and about 540,000 cDNA molecules came from them. TCRdb itself ran the PCR reads through MiXCR, one entry per CDR3 protein. The sample yields 450,000 or so distinct CDR3 sequences, around 40% seen once. The sequence was collected from a girl between 10 and 17 years old with multiple sclerosis. The V call is TRBV5-1, the J call TRBJ1-1; D not certain. Material: blood. The CDR3 DNA follows: TGCGCCAGCAGCATAACAGAGAACACTGAAGCTTTCTTT. It yields the protein CASSITENTEAFF.